A selection of T cell receptor beta chains follows, all from one sample in a study of T cell changes during pregnancy in multiple sclerosis. TCRdb's table, derived via immunoSEQ multiplex PCR, lists solely in-frame clones and lacks some. The table shows about 80,000 clones, with 92% occurring only once. Sequences were derived from peripheral blood, sampled before pregnancy. These receptor sequences come from a female donor with multiple sclerosis, enrolled in a pregnancy study. Both conserved end residues are part of each CDR3. A D gene is named only where the DNA matches it firmly. The listing skips clone size in some rows; elsewhere it reads once, few, many or a size class.

v_gene: TRBV19; j_gene: TRBJ1-1; abundance: -; len: 14; d_gene: -; CDR3nt: TGTGCCAGTAGTATTATAGGGGTGAACACTGAAGCTTTCTTT; CDR3aa: CASSIIGVNTEAFF
v_gene: TRBV28; j_gene: TRBJ1-5; abundance: -; len: 18; d_gene: TRBD1; CDR3nt: TGTGCCAGCAGTTTACCAGGGGGCGGGTGGTATAGCAATCAGCCCCAGCATTTT; CDR3aa: CASSLPGGGWYSNQPQHF
v_gene: TRBV18; j_gene: TRBJ1-2; abundance: -; len: 15; d_gene: TRBD1; CDR3nt: TGTGCCAGCTCACCACGACAGGGGGATTGGTATGGCTACACCTTC; CDR3aa: CASSPRQGDWYGYTF
v_gene: TRBV15; j_gene: TRBJ2-7; abundance: -; len: 14; d_gene: -; CDR3nt: TGTGCCACCAGTCCTACGTTAGACACCTACGAGCAGTACTTC; CDR3aa: CATSPTLDTYEQYF
v_gene: TRBV5-1; j_gene: TRBJ2-2; abundance: -; len: 11; d_gene: -; CDR3nt: TGCGCCAGCAGTGGGGCTGTGGAGCTGTTTTTT; CDR3aa: CASSGAVELFF
v_gene: TRBV7-8; j_gene: TRBJ1-2; abundance: -; len: 14; d_gene: -; CDR3nt: TGTGCCAGCAGCCGAGCGGTTGTTAACTATGGCTACACCTTC; CDR3aa: CASSRAVVNYGYTF
v_gene: TRBV5-6; j_gene: TRBJ2-7; abundance: -; len: 13; d_gene: -; CDR3nt: TGTGCCAGCAGCTCTGGCGGCGCCTACGAGCAGTACTTC; CDR3aa: CASSSGGAYEQYF
v_gene: TRBV5-4; j_gene: TRBJ2-7; abundance: -; len: 15; d_gene: -; CDR3nt: TGTGCCAGCAGCCGGACAGACCAAACCTCCTACGAGCAGTACTTC; CDR3aa: CASSRTDQTSYEQYF
v_gene: TRBV27; j_gene: TRBJ2-7; abundance: -; len: 15; d_gene: TRBD2; CDR3nt: TGTGCCAGCAGTTTAATGGGAGGGTTCTCCTACGAGCAGTACTTC; CDR3aa: CASSLMGGFSYEQYF
v_gene: TRBV7-9; j_gene: TRBJ2-7; abundance: -; len: 15; d_gene: TRBD2; CDR3nt: TGTGCCAGCAGCCGGACTAGCGGGGGTACGCGCGAGCAGTACTTC; CDR3aa: CASSRTSGGTREQYF
v_gene: TRBV9; j_gene: TRBJ2-7; abundance: -; len: 16; d_gene: TRBD1; CDR3nt: TGTGCCAGCAGCGTAGGGCCGGGACAGGGTCGGTGGGAGCAGTACTTC; CDR3aa: CASSVGPGQGRWEQYF
v_gene: TRBV4-2; j_gene: TRBJ2-7; abundance: -; len: 15; d_gene: TRBD2; CDR3nt: TGTGCCAGCAGCCAAGTGAGCGGGGGGGCTGCCGAGCAGTACTTC; CDR3aa: CASSQVSGGAAEQYF
v_gene: TRBV5-1; j_gene: TRBJ1-6; abundance: -; len: 15; d_gene: TRBD1; CDR3nt: TGCGCCAGCAGTTTAAGACAGGGAGAGGATTCACCCCTCCACTTT; CDR3aa: CASSLRQGEDSPLHF
v_gene: TRBV7-7; j_gene: TRBJ2-1; abundance: -; len: 15; d_gene: -; CDR3nt: TGTGCTAGCAGCCCCCGGGGGGCGGTGTTAAATGAGCAGTTCTTC; CDR3aa: CASSPRGAVLNEQFF
v_gene: TRBV19; j_gene: TRBJ2-2; abundance: once; len: 16; d_gene: -; CDR3nt: TGTGCCAGTAGTTTGGGAGGAGGAGGGGACACCGGGGAGCTGTTTTTT; CDR3aa: CASSLGGGGDTGELFF
v_gene: TRBV6-6; j_gene: TRBJ2-5; abundance: -; len: 13; d_gene: TRBD1; CDR3nt: TGTGCCAGCAGGATACAGGGGGCAGAGACCCAGTACTTC; CDR3aa: CASRIQGAETQYF
v_gene: TRBV7-2; j_gene: TRBJ2-1; abundance: -; len: 14; d_gene: -; CDR3nt: TGTGCCAGCAGCTTAGGGGTCCAGCGCGTGGAGCAGTTCTTC; CDR3aa: CASSLGVQRVEQFF
v_gene: TRBV7-3; j_gene: TRBJ2-3; abundance: -; len: 15; d_gene: -; CDR3nt: TGTGCCAGCAGCTTAGGAGTTTCCCTCACAGATACGCAGTATTTT; CDR3aa: CASSLGVSLTDTQYF
v_gene: TRBV6-7; j_gene: TRBJ2-5; abundance: -; len: 15; d_gene: TRBD1; CDR3nt: TGTGCCAGCAGTTACCCCGGGACAGGTCAAGAGACCCAGTACTTC; CDR3aa: CASSYPGTGQETQYF
v_gene: TRBV7-6; j_gene: TRBJ2-5; abundance: -; len: 11; d_gene: -; CDR3nt: TGTGCCAGCAGCTTTATGGAGACCCAGTACTTC; CDR3aa: CASSFMETQYF
v_gene: TRBV4-1; j_gene: TRBJ2-2; abundance: -; len: 17; d_gene: TRBD2; CDR3nt: TGCGCCAGCAGCCAAGGAATGCGGGGGGGCCGGACCGGGGAGCTGTTTTTT; CDR3aa: CASSQGMRGGRTGELFF
v_gene: TRBV6-5; j_gene: TRBJ2-1; abundance: -; len: 14; d_gene: -; CDR3nt: TGTGCCAGCAGCGGCGGCGGTGAATACAATGAGCAGTTCTTC; CDR3aa: CASSGGGEYNEQFF
v_gene: TRBV27; j_gene: TRBJ1-5; abundance: -; len: 14; d_gene: -; CDR3nt: TGTGCCAGCAGTTTATTAGAAAATGGTCAGCCCCAGCATTTT; CDR3aa: CASSLLENGQPQHF
v_gene: TRBV9; j_gene: TRBJ1-1; abundance: -; len: 13; d_gene: -; CDR3nt: TGTGCCAGCAGCGTAGTCAGTGACACTGAAGCTTTCTTT; CDR3aa: CASSVVSDTEAFF
v_gene: TRBV6-5; j_gene: TRBJ1-1; abundance: -; len: 15; d_gene: TRBD1; CDR3nt: TGTGCCAGCAGTCTAACAGGGGTTATTAACACTGAAGCTTTCTTT; CDR3aa: CASSLTGVINTEAFF
v_gene: TRBV30; j_gene: TRBJ1-4; abundance: -; len: 16; d_gene: TRBD1; CDR3nt: TGTGCCTGGAGTGTACCATACGGGACAGGGGCCGAAAAACTGTTTTTT; CDR3aa: CAWSVPYGTGAEKLFF
v_gene: TRBV6-1; j_gene: TRBJ2-3; abundance: -; len: 14; d_gene: TRBD1; CDR3nt: TGTGCCAGCAGCAGGGACAGGAACACAGATACGCAGTATTTT; CDR3aa: CASSRDRNTDTQYF
v_gene: TRBV4-1; j_gene: TRBJ1-3; abundance: -; len: 15; d_gene: -; CDR3nt: TGCGCCAGCAGCCAAGTAGCTTTTGCGGGAAACACCATATATTTT; CDR3aa: CASSQVAFAGNTIYF
v_gene: TRBV6-5; j_gene: TRBJ1-2; abundance: -; len: 16; d_gene: TRBD1; CDR3nt: TGTGCCAGCAGTTTAGGGGGCGGCAGAGCTAACTATGGCTACACCTTC; CDR3aa: CASSLGGGRANYGYTF
v_gene: TRBV19; j_gene: TRBJ2-6; abundance: -; len: 14; d_gene: -; CDR3nt: TGTGCCAGTAGTGGCTGGTCTGGGGCCAACGTCCTGACTTTC; CDR3aa: CASSGWSGANVLTF
v_gene: TRBV11-2; j_gene: TRBJ2-1; abundance: -; len: 12; d_gene: -; CDR3nt: TGTGCCAGCAGCTTAGTATTCGATGAGCAGTTCTTC; CDR3aa: CASSLVFDEQFF
v_gene: TRBV19; j_gene: TRBJ2-1; abundance: -; len: 16; d_gene: TRBD1; CDR3nt: TGTGCCAGTAGTATAGACAACAGGGGATGGAGCAATGAGCAGTTCTTC; CDR3aa: CASSIDNRGWSNEQFF
v_gene: TRBV11-2; j_gene: TRBJ2-1; abundance: -; len: 14; d_gene: TRBD2; CDR3nt: TGTGCCAGCACCATAGCGGGGGGATACAATGAGCAGTTCTTC; CDR3aa: CASTIAGGYNEQFF
v_gene: TRBV25-1; j_gene: TRBJ2-1; abundance: -; len: 13; d_gene: TRBD1; CDR3nt: TGTGCCAGCAGTGGAACTTTGGGACAGAGACAGTTCTTC; CDR3aa: CASSGTLGQRQFF
v_gene: TRBV27; j_gene: TRBJ1-1; abundance: -; len: 15; d_gene: TRBD1; CDR3nt: TGTGCCAGCAGTCGACGGGACAGGGGGAACACTGAAGCTTTCTTT; CDR3aa: CASSRRDRGNTEAFF
v_gene: TRBV7-9; j_gene: TRBJ2-5; abundance: -; len: 17; d_gene: TRBD1; CDR3nt: TGTGCCAGCAGCTTCCCCCGGGGACAGGCGCACCAAGAGACCCAGTACTTC; CDR3aa: CASSFPRGQAHQETQYF
v_gene: TRBV27; j_gene: TRBJ1-1; abundance: -; len: 16; d_gene: -; CDR3nt: TGTGCCAGCAGTTTATCCCCCGGGTTCGGGAACACTGAAGCTTTCTTT; CDR3aa: CASSLSPGFGNTEAFF
v_gene: TRBV7-3; j_gene: TRBJ2-3; abundance: -; len: 17; d_gene: TRBD2; CDR3nt: TGTGCCAGCAGCGGGAAGTTAGCGGGGGGGCGCTCAGATACGCAGTATTTT; CDR3aa: CASSGKLAGGRSDTQYF
v_gene: TRBV5-6; j_gene: TRBJ2-7; abundance: -; len: 14; d_gene: TRBD1; CDR3nt: TGTGCCAGCAGCTCGTCCGACAGGGGCTACGAGCAGTACTTC; CDR3aa: CASSSSDRGYEQYF
v_gene: TRBV5-6; j_gene: TRBJ1-2; abundance: -; len: 12; d_gene: -; CDR3nt: TGTGCCAGCAGCGATTACATAACCGGCTACACCTTC; CDR3aa: CASSDYITGYTF
v_gene: TRBV6-5; j_gene: TRBJ2-1; abundance: once; len: 15; d_gene: TRBD2; CDR3nt: TGTGCCAGCAGAAGCGGGGGGGACTCCTACAATGAGCAGTTCTTC; CDR3aa: CASRSGGDSYNEQFF
v_gene: TRBV5-1; j_gene: TRBJ2-2; abundance: -; len: 15; d_gene: TRBD1; CDR3nt: TGCGCCAGCAGCCGCGAGGGGGCGGACACCGGGGAGCTGTTTTTT; CDR3aa: CASSREGADTGELFF
v_gene: TRBV18; j_gene: TRBJ2-2; abundance: -; len: 15; d_gene: TRBD1; CDR3nt: TGTGCCAGCTCACCGGGGACAGCTCACACCGGGGAGCTGTTTTTT; CDR3aa: CASSPGTAHTGELFF
v_gene: TRBV9; j_gene: TRBJ2-1; abundance: -; len: 18; d_gene: TRBD2; CDR3nt: TGTGCCAGCAGCCCTACCCTAGCGGGGGCCGGCTCCTACAATGAGCAGTTCTTC; CDR3aa: CASSPTLAGAGSYNEQFF
v_gene: TRBV18; j_gene: TRBJ1-3; abundance: -; len: 16; d_gene: -; CDR3nt: TGTGCCAGCTCACCATTTCCGGCAGGCTCTGGAAACACCATATATTTT; CDR3aa: CASSPFPAGSGNTIYF
v_gene: TRBV7-3; j_gene: TRBJ2-3; abundance: -; len: 15; d_gene: TRBD2; CDR3nt: TGTGCCAGCAGCTCCCTAGCGGGGTCCACAGATACGCAGTATTTT; CDR3aa: CASSSLAGSTDTQYF
v_gene: TRBV7-3; j_gene: TRBJ2-2; abundance: -; len: 16; d_gene: -; CDR3nt: TGTGCCAGCAGCTTAGGGGGGTCGGTGAACACCGGGGAGCTGTTTTTT; CDR3aa: CASSLGGSVNTGELFF
v_gene: TRBV11-2; j_gene: TRBJ2-1; abundance: -; len: 17; d_gene: TRBD2; CDR3nt: TGTGCCAGCAGCTCGGGCCGCCGGGGGGGGACTTACAATGAGCAGTTCTTC; CDR3aa: CASSSGRRGGTYNEQFF
v_gene: TRBV12-5; j_gene: TRBJ2-7; abundance: -; len: 14; d_gene: -; CDR3nt: TGTGCTAGTGGTTTATCCTACGGGAGCGAAGAGCAGTACTTC; CDR3aa: CASGLSYGSEEQYF
v_gene: TRBV11-2; j_gene: TRBJ2-4; abundance: -; len: 14; d_gene: -; CDR3nt: TGTGCCAGCAGGTCCCTCCGGGAAGAAAACATTCAGTACTTC; CDR3aa: CASRSLREENIQYF
v_gene: TRBV10-3; j_gene: TRBJ2-3; abundance: -; len: 13; d_gene: TRBD2; CDR3nt: TGTGCCATCCTTAGCGGGAGCACAGATACGCAGTATTTT; CDR3aa: CAILSGSTDTQYF
v_gene: TRBV5-1; j_gene: TRBJ2-7; abundance: -; len: 15; d_gene: TRBD1; CDR3nt: TGCGCCAGCAGCAGACCGGACAGGGGATTCTACGAGCAGTACTTC; CDR3aa: CASSRPDRGFYEQYF
v_gene: TRBV9; j_gene: TRBJ2-2; abundance: -; len: 16; d_gene: TRBD1; CDR3nt: TGTGCCAGCAGCCAACATATTACAGGGGGGACGAGGGAGCTGTTTTTT; CDR3aa: CASSQHITGGTRELFF
v_gene: TRBV6-5; j_gene: TRBJ2-1; abundance: -; len: 14; d_gene: -; CDR3nt: TGTGCCAGCAGTTACCCCGGAGGGGAAAATGAGCAGTTCTTC; CDR3aa: CASSYPGGENEQFF
v_gene: TRBV11-1; j_gene: TRBJ2-7; abundance: -; len: 15; d_gene: TRBD1; CDR3nt: TGTGCCAGCAGCACCAGGACAGGGGGCACGTCCGAGCAGTACTTC; CDR3aa: CASSTRTGGTSEQYF
v_gene: TRBV9; j_gene: TRBJ2-7; abundance: once; len: 17; d_gene: TRBD1; CDR3nt: TGTGCCAGCAGCGTAGTTGAGCGGGACAGGGTCGCGAACGAGCAGTACTTC; CDR3aa: CASSVVERDRVANEQYF
v_gene: TRBV4-1; j_gene: TRBJ2-7; abundance: -; len: 17; d_gene: TRBD2; CDR3nt: TGCGCCAGCAGCCAAGAGCCTACTAGCGGGGCATCCTACGAGCAGTACTTC; CDR3aa: CASSQEPTSGASYEQYF